The 14 T cell receptor beta chains below come from one sample, sequenced in a study of T cell changes during pregnancy in multiple sclerosis. Profiled with immunoSEQ multiplex PCR; TCRdb holds only in-frame clones, not every one. The sample lists about 38,000 clones, about 92% occurring once. The specimen was CD8+ T cells from peripheral blood mononuclear cells, collected in the third trimester of pregnancy. These receptors came from a female donor with multiple sclerosis, enrolled in a pregnancy study.

The chain employs TRBV7-2 and TRBJ1-5; D is perhaps TRBD1 (6 bases). The V end lost 2 bases, the J end lost 6 bases, and 14 bases lay between the germline ends. This CDR3 has 15 amino acids. Germline V lookup: CDR1 SGHTA, CDR2 FQGNSA. CDR3 sequence reads: CASSLWGAGGQPQHF. CDR3 DNA sequence: TGTGCCAGCAGCTTATGGGGGGCGGGAGGTCAGCCCCAGCATTTT.

The chain employs TRBV29-1 and TRBJ2-4, with D possibly TRBD2 on 6 matching bases. CDR3 length equals 15 residues. With 0 bases removed from V and 9 bases from J, the gap between germline ends came to 18 bases. Germline V CDR1 and CDR2: SQVTM, ANQGSEA. This CDR3 is CSVEDWEKEGGIQYF. The CDR3 DNA follows: TGCAGCGTTGAAGATTGGGAGAAGGAGGGTGGCATTCAGTACTTC.

As DNA, the CDR3 is TGTGCCAGTAGCCTAACAGGGGTGGATGGCTACACCTTC. Its protein is CASSLTGVDGYTF. The chain links TRBV19 to TRBJ1-2; 7 bases line up with TRBD1. Germline loops: CDR1 LNHDA, CDR2 SQIVND (reference sequence). The CDR3 covers 13 residues. The junction had 7 bases not matched to a gene; V was cut back by 6 bases and J by 6 bases.

This clone occurred a few times. The chain uses TRBV6-1 and TRBJ2-5; TRBD2 aligns across 10 bases. J lost 2 bases, V lost 3 bases, and 3 bases had no gene match. Germline CDR1 reads MNHNS; CDR2 reads SASEGT. This CDR3 has 15 residues. This chain's CDR3 is CASSELAGEQETQYF. CDR3 DNA: TGTGCCAGCAGTGAGCTAGCGGGGGAGCAAGAGACCCAGTACTTC.

The chain combines TRBV25-1 with TRBJ1-2; weak D call: TRBD1 (6 bases). The ends were cut back, 1 base at V and 6 bases at J, with 15 bases in the middle. Germline loops: CDR1 MGHDK, CDR2 SYGVNS. CDR3 size: 15 residues. CDR3: CASSELYRTEDGYTF. CDR3 sequence (DNA): TGTGCCAGCAGTGAATTGTACAGGACAGAAGATGGCTACACCTTC.

The chain has TRBV29-1 and TRBJ2-1; 13 bases agree with TRBD2. The CDR3 sequence is 14 residues long. V lost 4 bases to trimming and J lost 6 bases; unmatched junction nucleotides: 3. Per the germline V gene, CDR1 is SQVTM and CDR2 is ANQGSEA. The CDR3 DNA sequence: TGCAGCGTTGCGAGGACTAGCGGGGGCAATGAGCAGTTCTTC. Translation gives CSVARTSGGNEQFF.

The chain is built from TRBV19 and TRBJ1-2; D is unclear. CDR3 length: 17 residues. CDR1 is LNHDA and CDR2 is SQIVND in the germline V gene (reference sequence). V was shortened by 1 base and J by 4 bases, with 19 bases between the two germline ends. The CDR3 sequence: CASSIGQIPTLGYGYTF. The CDR3 bases are TGTGCCAGTAGTATAGGACAAATTCCCACTCTGGGCTATGGCTACACCTTC.

The chain combines TRBV2 with TRBJ2-5, with D maybe TRBD2 (6 bases). V was clipped by 3 bases and J by 3 bases, with 11 bases between them. This CDR3 is 14 amino acids long. From germline, CDR1 is SNHLY and CDR2 FYNNEI. The CDR3 DNA follows: TGTGCCAGCAGTGAGTTTAGCGGAGAAGAGACCCAGTACTTC. It is translated as CASSEFSGEETQYF.

The chain recombines TRBV7-9 with TRBJ2-1, with D maybe TRBD1 (6 bases). This CDR3 spans 13 amino acids. CDR1 is SEHNR and CDR2 is FQNEAQ in the germline V gene (reference sequence). The V and J ends lost 6 bases and 6 bases respectively, with 12 bases between them. The CDR3 bases are TGTGCCAGCAGTCCGGGACACTCCAATGAGCAGTTCTTC. As protein: CASSPGHSNEQFF.

This clone was recorded once. The rearrangement joins TRBV7-8 to TRBJ2-1; 9 bases agree with TRBD2. J was trimmed by 5 bases and V by 6 bases; bases with no gene match: 11. Germline V gene sequence: CDR1 SGHVS, CDR2 FQNEAQ. CDR3 length: 16 amino acids. CDR3 in amino acids: CASRRPGLALDNEQFF. The CDR3 bases are TGTGCCAGCAGGCGCCCGGGACTAGCCTTGGACAATGAGCAGTTCTTC.

In the case of this clone: This same CDR3 is encoded by further DNA sequences in the sample. The chain employs TRBV7-3 and TRBJ2-3; 8 bases map to TRBD2. The CDR3 consists of 15 residues. The germline gives CDR1 SGHTA, CDR2 FQGTGA. V lost 0 bases and J lost 3; bases outside the gene matches: 2. The DNA of the CDR3 is TGTGCCAGCAGCTTAACTAGCGGGGAGACAGATACGCAGTATTTT. This sequence encodes CASSLTSGETDTQYF. The full variable domain, completed using reference TRBV7-3 and TRBJ2-3, is GAGVSQTPSNKVTEKGKYVELRCDPISGHTALYWYRQSLGQGPEFLIYFQGTGAADDSGLPNDRFFAVRPEGSVSTLKIQRTERGDSAVYLCASSLTSGETDTQYFGPGTRLTVL.

In this sample, this clone turned up once. The chain recombines TRBV6-5 with TRBJ1-1; D possibly corresponds to TRBD1 (5 bases). The CDR3 totals 14 residues. V dropped 0 bases and J dropped 2 bases, with 7 bases sitting between them. Germline V CDR1 and CDR2: MNHEY, SVGAGI. CDR3 DNA: TGTGCCAGCAGTTACTCAGACAGTAACACTGAAGCTTTCTTT. This translates into CASSYSDSNTEAFF.

This clone was seen only once. CDR3: CASSARDGGYRTDTQYF. CDR3 in DNA: TGTGCCAGCAGCGCACGAGACGGGGGGTATAGGACAGATACGCAGTATTTT. The chain links TRBV13 to TRBJ2-3; 7 nucleotides match TRBD2. Losses at the gene ends were 5 bases for V and 3 bases for J; bases not matched to a gene: 14. Germline V gene sequence: CDR1 PRHDT, CDR2 FYEKMQ (reference sequence). This CDR3 is built from 17 residues.

The J gene is TRBJ1-1, the V gene TRBV5-8; weak D call: TRBD1 (5 bases). The germline gives CDR1 SGHTS, CDR2 YDEGEE. V was pared by 2 bases and J by 4 bases, with 9 bases between. The CDR3 is 13 amino acids. In nucleotides, the CDR3 is TGTGCCAGCAGCTTTATCGGGGGCACTGAAGCTTTCTTT. Translation gives CASSFIGGTEAFF.